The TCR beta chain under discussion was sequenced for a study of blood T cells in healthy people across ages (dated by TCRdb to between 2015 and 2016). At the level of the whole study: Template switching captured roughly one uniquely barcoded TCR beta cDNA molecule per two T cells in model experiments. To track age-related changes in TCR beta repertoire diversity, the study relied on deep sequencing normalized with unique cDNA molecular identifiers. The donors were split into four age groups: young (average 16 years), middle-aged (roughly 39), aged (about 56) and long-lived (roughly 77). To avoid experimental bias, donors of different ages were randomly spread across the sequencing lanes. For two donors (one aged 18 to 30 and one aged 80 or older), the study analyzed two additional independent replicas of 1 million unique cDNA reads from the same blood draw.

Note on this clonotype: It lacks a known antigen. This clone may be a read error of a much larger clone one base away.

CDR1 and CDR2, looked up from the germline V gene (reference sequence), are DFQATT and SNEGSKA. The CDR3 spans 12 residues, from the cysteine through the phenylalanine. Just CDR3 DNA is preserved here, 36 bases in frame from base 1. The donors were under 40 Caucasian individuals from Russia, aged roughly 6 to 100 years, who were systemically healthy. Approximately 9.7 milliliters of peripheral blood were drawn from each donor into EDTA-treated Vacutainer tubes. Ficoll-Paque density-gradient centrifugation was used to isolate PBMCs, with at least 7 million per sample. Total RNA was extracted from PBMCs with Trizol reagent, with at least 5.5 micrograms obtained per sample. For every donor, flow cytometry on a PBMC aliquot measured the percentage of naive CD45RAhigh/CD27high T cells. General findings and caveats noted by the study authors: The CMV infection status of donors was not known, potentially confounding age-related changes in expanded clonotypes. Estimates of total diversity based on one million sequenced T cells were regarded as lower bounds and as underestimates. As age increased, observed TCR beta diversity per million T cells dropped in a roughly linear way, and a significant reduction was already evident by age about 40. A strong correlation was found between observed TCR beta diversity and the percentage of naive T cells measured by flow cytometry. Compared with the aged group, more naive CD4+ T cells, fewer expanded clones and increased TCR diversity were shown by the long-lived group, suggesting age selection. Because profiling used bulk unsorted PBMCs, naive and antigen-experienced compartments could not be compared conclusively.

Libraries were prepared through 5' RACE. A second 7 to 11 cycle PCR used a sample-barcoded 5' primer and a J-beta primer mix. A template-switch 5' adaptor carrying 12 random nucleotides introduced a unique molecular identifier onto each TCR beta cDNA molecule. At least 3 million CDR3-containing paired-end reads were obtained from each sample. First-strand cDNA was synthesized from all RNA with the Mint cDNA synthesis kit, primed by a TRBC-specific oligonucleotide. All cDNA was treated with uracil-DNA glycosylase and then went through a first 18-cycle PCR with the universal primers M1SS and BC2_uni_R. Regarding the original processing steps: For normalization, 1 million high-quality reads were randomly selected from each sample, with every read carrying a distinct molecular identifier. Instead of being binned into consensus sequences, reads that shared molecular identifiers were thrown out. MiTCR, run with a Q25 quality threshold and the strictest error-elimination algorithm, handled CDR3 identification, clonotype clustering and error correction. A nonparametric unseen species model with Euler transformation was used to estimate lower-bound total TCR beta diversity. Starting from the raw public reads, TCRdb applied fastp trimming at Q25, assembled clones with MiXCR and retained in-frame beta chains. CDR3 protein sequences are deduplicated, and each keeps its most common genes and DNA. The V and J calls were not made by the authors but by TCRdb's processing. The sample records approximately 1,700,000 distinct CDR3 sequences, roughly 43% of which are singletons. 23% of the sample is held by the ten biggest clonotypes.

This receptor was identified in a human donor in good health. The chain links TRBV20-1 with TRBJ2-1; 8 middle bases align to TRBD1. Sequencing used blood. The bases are TGCAGTGTCCATCCGACAGGGGATGAGCGGTTCTTC. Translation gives CSVHPTGDERFF.